Sequencing of this T cell receptor (beta chain) was carried out in a study of chemoradiotherapy in HPV16-positive cancers. Study overall: Candidate HPV-specific T-cell clones and common TCR motifs came from functional assays in a couple of HPV16-positive patients. Findings and caveats of the study: Candidate HPV-specific clones and E7-related TCR motifs grew in tumor during treatment. Better recurrence-free survival went with HPV-responsive T-cell expansion in HPV16-positive patients.

Repertoires were sampled repeatedly during chemoradiotherapy. In regard to this clone: Its target is not known.

TCRdb's table, derived via immunoSEQ multiplex PCR, lists solely in-frame clones and lacks some. The sample contains 9,500 to 15,000 clones, around 80% of which appear only once. From germline, CDR1 is GTSNPN and CDR2 SVGIG (reference sequence). Trimming shortened V by 4 bases and J by 4 bases, and 14 bases separated the two germline ends. The CDR3 is made up of 14 amino acids. Sampling was carried out from a patient who underwent chemoradiotherapy. The sequence derives from a human donor with HPV-associated anogenital cancer. The chain joins TRBV30 to TRBJ2-1; D perhaps matches TRBD2 (7 bases). The CDR3 reads CAWTSGGLYNEQFF. CDR3 DNA sequence: TGTGCCTGGACTTCGGGGGGCCTATACAATGAGCAGTTCTTC.